What follows are 18 T cell receptor beta chains derived from one specimen sequenced in a study of blood T cells in healthy people across ages. A second PCR, run for about 7 to 11 cycles, used a sample-barcoded 5' primer plus a J-beta primer mix. TCRdb recomputed calls from the 5' RACE reads with MiXCR, one row per CDR3 protein. Among roughly 930,000 distinct CDR3 sequences listed, 48% were seen once. Sequencing was carried out using blood. These receptors originate from a man aged 30-40 years in good health.

The rearrangement links TRBV2 to TRBJ2-1; perhaps TRBD1 as D (7 bases). The CDR3 sequence is 13 residues long. Deletions cut 8 bases from V and 5 bases from J, with 13 bases between. Germline-derived CDR1 and CDR2 are SNHLY and FYNNEI. CDR3 in amino acids: CASGQAGHNEQFF. CDR3 DNA: TGTGCCAGCGGACAGGCGGGACACAATGAGCAGTTCTTC. Full variable domain (remainder filled in from reference TRBV2 and TRBJ2-1): EPEVTQTPSHQVTQMGQEVILRCVPISNHLYFYWYRQILGQKVEFLVSFYNNEISEKSEIFDDQFSVERPDGSNFTLKIRSTKLEDSAMYFCASGQAGHNEQFFGPGTRLTVL.

This clonotype was recorded a few times. The gene calls are TRBV25-1 and TRBJ2-1; D remains ambiguous. This CDR3 has 13 amino acids. Germline CDR1 reads MGHDK; CDR2 reads SYGVNS. Trimming stripped 3 bases from V and 9 bases from J, with 12 bases between. CDR3 sequence (DNA): TGTGCCAGCAGTGAGGCAGGATGGATTGAGCAGTTCTTC. Protein sequence: CASSEAGWIEQFF.

The chain has TRBV4-1 and TRBJ1-2; D not resolved. Germline V gene data show CDR1 as MGHRA and CDR2 as YSYEKL. The CDR3 extends over 14 amino acids. V was shortened by 2 bases and J by 3 bases, with 10 bases between the two germline ends. The CDR3 protein is CASSQTDGYYGYTF. CDR3 coding DNA: TGCGCCAGCAGCCAAACGGACGGATACTATGGCTACACCTTC.

The chain employs TRBV6-4 and TRBJ2-5, with 7 bases aligning to TRBD2. The J call may not be correct, given that the DNA end is closer to TRBJ2-7. CDR3 size: 12 residues. In germline, CDR1 is MRHNA, CDR2 SNTAGT. The CDR3, as DNA: TGTGCCAGCAGTGACGGCGGGGGCGAGCAGTACTTC. This translates into CASSDGGGEQYF.

In this sample, this clonotype turned up a few times. The chain joins TRBV20-1 to TRBJ1-5; no reliable D call. Trimming took off 4 bases at V and 4 bases at J, with 8 bases between the two ends. Germline loops: CDR1 DFQATT, CDR2 SNEGSKA (reference sequence). The CDR3 runs to 12 residues. The CDR3 nucleotides are TGCAGTGCTATAAAGGGAAATCAGCCCCAGCATTTT. Its translation is CSAIKGNQPQHF.

The gene calls are TRBV7-2 and TRBJ1-6, with D possibly being TRBD1 (5 bases). The CDR3 consists of 16 residues. In germline, CDR1 is SGHTA, CDR2 FQGNSA. With 5 bases removed from V and 0 bases from J, the gap between germline ends came to 11 bases. CDR3 nucleotides: TGTGCCAGCAGCCCCAGGGTTTCCTCCTATAATTCACCCCTCCACTTT. It is translated as CASSPRVSSYNSPLHF.

The gene calls are TRBV5-4 and TRBJ2-7; 10 bases fit TRBD2. Near its end, the DNA agrees better with TRBJ2-5, so the J call may be wrong. The CDR3 covers 17 residues. Looked up from germline, CDR1 is SGHNT and CDR2 is YYREEE (reference sequence). In DNA, the CDR3 is TGTGCCAGCAGCTTGAAGAGCGGGGGGGCCCTGGGGGAGACCCAGTACTTC. Its protein product is CASSLKSGGALGETQYF.

This chain connects TRBV4-2 to TRBJ2-7; 9 bases agree with TRBD1. This CDR3 contains 17 residues. Germline loops: CDR1 LGHNA, CDR2 YNFKEQ. Trimming removed 0 bases from V and 3 bases from J; junction bases left unmatched: 9. The CDR3 region has the DNA TGTGCCAGCAGCCAAGAGAACCCGGGACAGGGATACTACGAGCAGTACTTC. Protein: CASSQENPGQGYYEQYF.

This clonotype was found a few times. The gene calls are TRBV4-1 and TRBJ1-2, with D perhaps TRBD1 (6 bases). Deletions cut 2 bases from V and 10 bases from J, with 11 bases between. Germline CDR1 is MGHRA and CDR2 is YSYEKL. This CDR3 contains 12 residues. CDR3 nucleotide sequence: TGCGCCAGCAGCCAACAAGGGGGTAACTACACCTTC. Amino acids: CASSQQGGNYTF.

V usage is TRBV7-8 and J usage is TRBJ2-5; D uncertain. V was pared by 0 bases and J by 5 bases, with 10 bases between. The CDR3 contains 14 residues. CDR1 is SGHVS, CDR2 FQNEAQ, per germline. CDR3 in DNA: TGTGCCAGCAGCTTAGCGCTGTCTATCGAGACCCAGTACTTC. Translation gives CASSLALSIETQYF.

J is TRBJ2-7 and V is TRBV3-1; D tentatively reads TRBD1 or TRBD2 (5 bases each). This CDR3 region has 14 residues. Germline V lookup: CDR1 LGHDT, CDR2 YNNKEL (reference sequence). V was trimmed by 1 base and J by 2 bases, leaving 9 bases between them. The CDR3 bases are TGTGCCAGCAGCCAAGCTCGGGGCCCCTACGAGCAGTACTTC. It translates to CASSQARGPYEQYF.

This clonotype has just a few counts. This chain links TRBV2 with TRBJ2-5; possible D gene TRBD2, 6 bases. V dropped 0 bases and J dropped 4 bases, with 12 bases sitting between them. Germline V lookup: CDR1 SNHLY, CDR2 FYNNEI. CDR3 length: 15 amino acids. The CDR3 loop reads CASSEAGLGGETQYF. Here the CDR3 DNA reads TGTGCCAGCAGTGAAGCGGGCCTGGGAGGAGAGACCCAGTACTTC.

The rearrangement uses TRBV7-9 and TRBJ2-7; possible D gene TRBD2, 6 bases. Germline loops: CDR1 SEHNR, CDR2 FQNEAQ (reference sequence). Trimming stripped 1 base from V and 5 bases from J, with 12 bases between. The CDR3 totals 14 residues. In DNA form, the CDR3 reads TGTGCCAGCAGCTTAGAGCGCGGGGTCGACGAGCAGTACTTC. The encoded protein is CASSLERGVDEQYF.

This clonotype was seen a few times. This rearrangement joins TRBV29-1 to TRBJ1-2, with TRBD1 matching 10 bases. Trimming cost V 3 bases and J 8 bases; bases outside gene matches: 6. The CDR3 consists of 13 residues. The germline CDR1 and CDR2 sequences are SQVTM and ANQGSEA. The CDR3 sequence: CSVEDRGEGGYTF. The DNA of the CDR3 is TGCAGCGTTGAGGACAGGGGGGAAGGCGGCTACACCTTC.

The chain couples TRBV7-2 to TRBJ2-3; no reliable D call. CDR3 length equals 13 residues. Germline V CDR1 and CDR2: SGHTA, FQGNSA. V lost 5 bases to trimming and J lost 3 bases, with 9 bases between them. The CDR3 nucleotides read TGTGCCAGCAGCCGACGGTGGACAGATACGCAGTATTTT. It specifies CASSRRWTDTQYF. The whole variable domain, filled in from reference TRBV7-2 and TRBJ2-3, reads GAGVSQSPSNKVTEKGKDVELRCDPISGHTALYWYRQSLGQGLEFLIYFQGNSAPDKSGLPSDRFSAERTGGSVSTLTIQRTQQEDSAVYLCASSRRWTDTQYFGPGTRLTVL.

The gene calls are TRBV7-2 and TRBJ2-5; maybe TRBD2 (6 bases). Trimming took off 5 bases at V and 9 bases at J, with 19 bases between the two ends. The V gene's germline CDR1 is SGHTA and CDR2 FQGNSA. The CDR3 is 14 amino acids. The CDR3 sequence is CASSDPGLSSAQYF. For the CDR3, the DNA is TGTGCCAGCAGCGACCCGGGACTTAGCTCCGCCCAGTACTTC.

V is TRBV5-1 and J is TRBJ2-5, with D possibly being TRBD1 (6 bases). Judging by the DNA end, TRBJ2-7 fits better; the J call may be wrong. Germline CDR1 reads SGHRS; CDR2 reads YFSETQ. The CDR3 contains 13 residues. The CDR3 bases are TGCGCCAGCAGCTCGTTGGACAGCCGCGAGCAGTACTTC. This translates into CASSSLDSREQYF.

J is TRBJ1-1 and V is TRBV5-1; no definite D call. V was pared by 0 bases and J by 4 bases, with 7 bases between. This CDR3 region has 13 residues. Germline lookup yields CDR1 SGHRS and CDR2 YFSETQ. CDR3 sequence (DNA): TGCGCCAGCAGCTTGGCTATGGGCACTGAAGCTTTCTTT. Protein product: CASSLAMGTEAFF.